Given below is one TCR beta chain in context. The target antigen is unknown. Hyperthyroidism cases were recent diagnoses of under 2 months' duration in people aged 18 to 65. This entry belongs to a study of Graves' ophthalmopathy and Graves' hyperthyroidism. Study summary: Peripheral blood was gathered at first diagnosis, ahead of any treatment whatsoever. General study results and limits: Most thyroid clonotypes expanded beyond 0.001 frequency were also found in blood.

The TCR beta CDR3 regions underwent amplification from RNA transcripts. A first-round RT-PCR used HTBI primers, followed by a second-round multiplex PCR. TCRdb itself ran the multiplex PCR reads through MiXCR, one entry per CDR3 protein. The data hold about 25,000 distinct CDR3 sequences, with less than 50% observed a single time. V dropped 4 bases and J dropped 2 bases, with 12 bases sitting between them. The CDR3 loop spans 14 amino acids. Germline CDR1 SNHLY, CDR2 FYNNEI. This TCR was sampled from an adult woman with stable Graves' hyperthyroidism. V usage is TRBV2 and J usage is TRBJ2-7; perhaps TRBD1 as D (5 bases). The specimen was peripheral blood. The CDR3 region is CASSVAQGAYEQYF. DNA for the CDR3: TGTGCCAGCAGTGTCGCCCAGGGTGCCTACGAGCAGTACTTC.